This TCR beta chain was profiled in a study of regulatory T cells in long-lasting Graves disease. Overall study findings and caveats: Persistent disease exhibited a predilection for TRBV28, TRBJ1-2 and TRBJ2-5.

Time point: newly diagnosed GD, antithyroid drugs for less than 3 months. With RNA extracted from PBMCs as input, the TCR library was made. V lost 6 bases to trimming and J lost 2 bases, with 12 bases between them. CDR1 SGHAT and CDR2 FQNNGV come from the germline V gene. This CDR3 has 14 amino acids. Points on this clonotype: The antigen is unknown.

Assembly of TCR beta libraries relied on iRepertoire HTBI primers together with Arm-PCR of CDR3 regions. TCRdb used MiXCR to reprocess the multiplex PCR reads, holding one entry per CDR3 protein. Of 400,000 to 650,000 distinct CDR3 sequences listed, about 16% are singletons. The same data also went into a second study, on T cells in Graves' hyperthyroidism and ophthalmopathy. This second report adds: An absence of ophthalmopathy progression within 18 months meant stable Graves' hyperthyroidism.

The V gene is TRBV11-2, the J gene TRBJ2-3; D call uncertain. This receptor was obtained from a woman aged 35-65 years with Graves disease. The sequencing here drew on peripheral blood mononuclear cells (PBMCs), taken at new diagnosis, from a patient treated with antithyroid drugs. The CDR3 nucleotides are TGTGCCAGCAGGTCGGCAGGATCCACAGATACGCAGTATTTT. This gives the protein CASRSAGSTDTQYF.